The 28 T cell receptor beta chains below all came from one sample that was sequenced in a study of T-cell reconstitution after alpha-beta-depleted transplantation in children. A library of TCRbeta sequences, prepared with unique molecular identifiers, was generated. Using its own MiXCR run on the PCR reads, TCRdb lists one record per CDR3 protein. This sample has some 300,000 distinct CDR3 sequences, with over 9% found just once. Sequenced here: PBMCs, sampled before TCRalphabeta/CD19-depleted stem cell transplant. These TCRs come from a boy less than two years old with acute myeloid leukemia, due to receive a stem cell transplant.

This clonotype showed up just a few times. V gene TRBV29-1 combines with J gene TRBJ2-7; a weak D match, TRBD1 (7 bases). V lost 4 bases to trimming and J lost 3 bases, with 13 bases between them. CDR1 is SQVTM and CDR2 is ANQGSEA in the germline V gene. This CDR3 region has 13 residues. The CDR3 is CSVVTGTFYEQYF. DNA of the CDR3: TGCAGCGTTGTGACAGGGACTTTCTACGAGCAGTACTTC.

As for this clonotype: Since a much larger clone is just one base distant, this may be a read error. The chain employs TRBV24-1 and TRBJ2-1, with 10 bases matching TRBD1. V lost 5 bases to trimming and J lost 5 bases; unmatched junction nucleotides: 8. Germline lookup yields CDR1 KGHDR and CDR2 SFDVKD. The CDR3 totals 16 residues. The CDR3 is CATSGYRDRGHNEQFF. The CDR3 coding sequence is TGTGCCACCAGTGGTTACCGGGACAGGGGCCACAATGAGCAGTTCTTC.

Ten or more counts support this clonotype. The chain has TRBV18 and TRBJ2-2; no clear D. V was shortened by 2 bases and J by 1 base, with 2 bases between the two germline ends. Germline values: CDR1 KGHSH, CDR2 LQKENI. The CDR3 length is 13 residues. In DNA, the CDR3 is TGTGCCAGCTCACCAGGGAACACCGGGGAGCTGTTTTTT. Amino acids: CASSPGNTGELFF. The full variable domain, in which reference TRBV18 and TRBJ2-2 provide the parts outside the CDR3, is NAGVMQNPRHLVRRRGQEARLRCSPMKGHSHVYWYRQLPEEGLKFMVYLQKENIIDESGMPKERFSAEFPKEGPSILRIQQVVRGDSAAYFCASSPGNTGELFFGEGSRLTVL.

This clonotype was observed many times. The chain combines TRBV2 with TRBJ2-7; TRBD1 aligns across 7 bases. CDR1 is SNHLY, CDR2 FYNNEI, per germline. The CDR3 consists of 15 residues. J was trimmed by 1 base and V by 4 bases; bases with no gene match: 7. The CDR3 loop reads CASSAGQRISYEQYF. For the CDR3, the DNA is TGTGCCAGCAGTGCGGGACAGAGGATATCCTACGAGCAGTACTTC.

This clonotype was picked up many times. The rearrangement links TRBV27 to TRBJ2-5; 8 bases align to TRBD1. The germline V gene has CDR1 MNHEY and CDR2 SMNVEV (reference sequence). There are 14 residues in the CDR3. Trimming cost V 7 bases and J 4 bases; bases outside gene matches: 8. The CDR3 coding sequence is TGTGCCAGCACCCCCTACGGACAGGGAGAGACCCAGTACTTC. It yields the protein CASTPYGQGETQYF.

This clonotype was detected ten times or more. The chain is built from TRBV6-4 and TRBJ2-2, with D unresolved. V lost 2 bases and J lost 3, with 4 bases in between. Germline CDR1 is MRHNA and CDR2 is SNTAGT. This CDR3 region has 13 residues. CDR3 region: CASSDRDTGELFF. The CDR3 bases are TGTGCCAGCAGTGACAGGGACACCGGGGAGCTGTTTTTT.

In this sample, this clonotype turned up a few times. The V gene is TRBV5-1, the J gene TRBJ2-6, with no clear D. Trimming removed 0 bases at V and 0 bases at J, with 7 bases between. CDR1 SGHRS and CDR2 YFSETQ come from the germline V gene. CDR3 size: 16 residues. The CDR3 sequence is CASSLVFGSGANVLTF. DNA of the CDR3: TGCGCCAGCAGCTTGGTATTCGGCTCTGGGGCCAACGTCCTGACTTTC. Filled out from reference TRBV5-1 and TRBJ2-6, the complete variable domain reads KAGVTQTPRYLIKTRGQQVTLSCSPISGHRSVSWYQQTPGQGLQFLFEYFSETQRNKGNFPGRFSGRQFSNSRSEMNVSTLELGDSALYLCASSLVFGSGANVLTFGAGSRLTVL.

This clonotype was seen at least ten times. The chain combines TRBV7-3 with TRBJ2-1; D remains ambiguous. The CDR3 totals 13 residues. The germline V gene encodes CDR1 SGHTA and CDR2 FQGTGA. V gave up 5 bases and J gave up 0 bases, with 5 bases separating them. CDR3 DNA: TGTGCCAGCAGCCCCTACTCCTACAATGAGCAGTTCTTC. It translates to CASSPYSYNEQFF.

A remark on this clonotype: Being one base from a much bigger clone, this may be a read error. The chain employs TRBV28 and TRBJ2-5, with D possibly being TRBD1 (6 bases). Germline V gene lookup returns CDR1 MDHEN and CDR2 SYDVKM. CDR3 length equals 15 residues. DNA of the CDR3: TGTGCCATCAGTTGGACAGCGAACCCGGGGGAGACCCAGTACTTC. This codes for CAISWTANPGETQYF.

This clonotype was seen many times. The rearrangement links TRBV7-9 to TRBJ2-5, with TRBD1 matching over 7 bases. CDR1 SEHNR and CDR2 FQNEAQ come from the germline V gene (reference sequence). V shed 5 bases, J shed 1 base, and the junction held 7 bases outside the gene matches. This CDR3 contains 15 residues. The DNA of the CDR3 is TGTGCCAGCAGCCCTCGACAGGGAACCCAAGAGACCCAGTACTTC. It yields the protein CASSPRQGTQETQYF. The variable domain in full, with the rest retrieved from reference TRBV7-9 and TRBJ2-5, is DTGVSQNPRHKITKRGQNVTFRCDPISEHNRLYWYRQTLGQGPEFLTYFQNEAQLEKSRLLSDRFSAERPKGSFSTLEIQRTEQGDSAMYLCASSPRQGTQETQYFGPGTRLLVL.

The table lists this clonotype with a few counts. The gene calls are TRBV5-1 and TRBJ2-2; the match to TRBD1 covers 9 bases. CDR1 and CDR2 (germline): SGHRS, YFSETQ. V dropped 1 base and J dropped 4; count of bases not matched to a gene: 2. CDR3 length: 15 residues. The DNA for the CDR3 is TGCGCCAGCAGCTTGACAGGGGGCACCACCGGGGAGCTGTTTTTT. Translation: CASSLTGGTTGELFF.

This clonotype was counted only a few times. The J gene is TRBJ2-5, the V gene TRBV20-1; D might be TRBD1 or TRBD2, each matching 5 bases. The length of the CDR3 is 16 residues. From germline, CDR1 is DFQATT and CDR2 SNEGSKA (reference sequence). V was clipped by 0 bases and J by 2 bases, with 16 bases between them. CDR3 coding DNA: TGCAGTGCTAGAGATCACCTGGGACCCATACAAGAGACCCAGTACTTC. Protein sequence: CSARDHLGPIQETQYF.

This clonotype was seen repeatedly, ten times or more. The chain combines TRBV5-1 with TRBJ2-3; no firm D call. The CDR3 extends over 15 amino acids. From germline, CDR1 is SGHRS and CDR2 YFSETQ. Trimming cost V 0 bases and J 2 bases, with 10 bases left between them. CDR3 sequence: CASSLEAPITDTQYF. The CDR3 region has the DNA TGCGCCAGCAGCTTGGAAGCACCAATCACAGATACGCAGTATTTT.

Many counts were recorded for this clonotype. J is TRBJ2-7 and V is TRBV7-7; the D call may be TRBD1 or TRBD2 (5 bases each). V gave up 5 bases and J gave up 3 bases, with 17 bases separating them. This CDR3 is 15 amino acids long. Germline V CDR1 and CDR2: SSHAT, FNYEAQ (reference sequence). The CDR3, as DNA: TGTGCCAGCAGCCCCCCCGGGACGCCAGACTACGAGCAGTACTTC. It specifies CASSPPGTPDYEQYF.

Ten or more counts support this clonotype. The V and J genes are TRBV12-3 or TRBV12-4 and TRBJ2-3; D tentatively fits TRBD1 or TRBD2 (5 bases each). Trimming took 9 bases from V and 0 from J, leaving 13 bases between them. The CDR3 extends over 14 amino acids. The CDR3 nucleotides are TGTGCCAGTCACCGGGACGGTAGCACAGATACGCAGTATTTT. It codes for CASHRDGSTDTQYF.

The table lists this clonotype with many counts. This chain connects TRBV7-9 to TRBJ2-7, with D hard to call. Trimming took off 5 bases at V and 2 bases at J, with 10 bases between the two ends. Germline CDR1 reads SEHNR; CDR2 reads FQNEAQ (reference sequence). CDR3 length: 13 amino acids. The CDR3 sequence: CASSPTSTYEQYF. In DNA form, the CDR3 reads TGTGCCAGCAGCCCCACGTCTACCTACGAGCAGTACTTC. The full variable domain, with the rest looked up from reference TRBV7-9 and TRBJ2-7, is DTGVSQNPRHKITKRGQNVTFRCDPISEHNRLYWYRQTLGQGPEFLTYFQNEAQLEKSRLLSDRFSAERPKGSFSTLEIQRTEQGDSAMYLCASSPTSTYEQYFGPGTRLTVT.

This clonotype was counted at least ten times. J is TRBJ1-1 and V is TRBV6-2 or TRBV6-3; 10 positions agree with TRBD1. CDR1 MNHEY and CDR2 SVGEGT come from the germline V gene. The trim removed 1 base at V and 8 bases at J, leaving 7 bases unmatched. This CDR3 spans 15 amino acids. Here the CDR3 DNA reads TGTGCCAGCAGTTACTACGGGACAGGGGATTCCGAAGCTTTCTTT. It yields the protein CASSYYGTGDSEAFF.

With respect to this clonotype: A much larger clone lies a single base off, so this may be a read error. The V gene is TRBV20-1, the J gene TRBJ2-7; D is unresolved. The CDR3 sequence is 13 residues long. Germline lookup yields CDR1 DFQATT and CDR2 SNEGSKA (reference sequence). The V gene lost 3 bases and the J gene lost 2 bases, with 11 bases spanning the gap. CDR3 nucleotides: TGCAGTGCTAGCGAAAGCTCCACCTACGAGCAGTACTTC. This sequence encodes CSASESSTYEQYF.

This clonotype showed up many times. This rearrangement joins TRBV5-1 to TRBJ2-6; D could derive from TRBD1 or TRBD2 (6 bases each). V lost 3 bases and J 0 bases, leaving 19 bases between the germline ends. Germline V lookup: CDR1 SGHRS, CDR2 YFSETQ. This CDR3 region has 19 residues. CDR3: CASSSPMGGRTSGANVLTF. The CDR3 nucleotides are TGCGCCAGCAGCTCCCCTATGGGGGGCCGGACCTCTGGGGCCAACGTCCTGACTTTC. The full variable domain, its missing parts supplied by reference TRBV5-1 and TRBJ2-6, is KAGVTQTPRYLIKTRGQQVTLSCSPISGHRSVSWYQQTPGQGLQFLFEYFSETQRNKGNFPGRFSGRQFSNSRSEMNVSTLELGDSALYLCASSSPMGGRTSGANVLTFGAGSRLTVL.

The V and J genes are TRBV1 and TRBJ2-2; TRBD1, the table's D call, lacks a check against the DNA. TRBV1 is noted as a pseudogene. The CDR3 extends over 11 amino acids. The CDR3 DNA reads as TGCACCAGCAGCCAAGAGGACAGGACCGTTTTT. Amino acids: CTSSQEDRTVF.

This clonotype was picked up many times. The J gene is TRBJ2-2, the V gene TRBV5-1; the D is unclear. The germline gives CDR1 SGHRS, CDR2 YFSETQ. The CDR3 extends over 15 amino acids. Trimming removed 4 bases from V and 0 bases from J, with 10 bases in between. CDR3 amino acids: CASSGRTANTGELFF. The CDR3 bases are TGCGCCAGCAGCGGCAGGACGGCGAACACCGGGGAGCTGTTTTTT.

This clonotype has ten or more counts. The chain joins TRBV10-3 to TRBJ2-3; D not certain. V was pared by 9 bases and J by 6 bases, with 13 bases between. The CDR3 contains 12 residues. Germline loops: CDR1 ENHRY, CDR2 SYGVKD. The CDR3 here is CAILGLGDTQYF. The CDR3, as DNA: TGTGCCATATTGGGTCTGGGGGATACGCAGTATTTT.

This clonotype has a count of ten or more. The rearrangement joins TRBV6-1 to TRBJ2-7; D possibly corresponds to TRBD1 (5 bases). In germline, CDR1 is MNHNS, CDR2 SASEGT. The CDR3 length is 15 residues. V was pared by 3 bases and J by 3 bases, with 15 bases between. DNA for the CDR3: TGTGCCAGCAGTGACCGGGTGTCAGGGAACTACGAGCAGTACTTC. It is translated as CASSDRVSGNYEQYF.

V usage is TRBV20-1 and J usage is TRBJ2-7, with unresolved D. The CDR3 totals 11 residues. Trimming removed 3 bases from V and 1 base from J, with 4 bases in between. CDR1 DFQATT and CDR2 SNEGSKA come from the germline V gene (reference sequence). The CDR3 sequence is CSARLSYEQYF. DNA for the CDR3: TGCAGTGCTAGGCTTTCCTACGAGCAGTACTTC.

This clonotype has at least ten counts. CDR3 loop: CSARDAGSGANVLTF. In DNA, the CDR3 is TGCAGTGCTAGAGATGCGGGCTCTGGGGCCAACGTCCTGACTTTC. V usage is TRBV20-1 and J usage is TRBJ2-6; possibly TRBD2 for D (5 bases). This CDR3 spans 15 amino acids. Germline V gene sequence: CDR1 DFQATT, CDR2 SNEGSKA (reference sequence). The V end was cut by 0 bases, the J end by 0 bases, with 6 bases between.

About this clonotype itself: The junction shows a germline mismatch at one end, possibly a read error. The rearrangement links TRBV28 to TRBJ2-5, with D maybe TRBD2 (6 bases). CDR3 length: 15 residues. CDR1 and CDR2 (germline): MDHEN, SYDVKM. CDR3 region: CACSLGTHTWETQYF. The CDR3 region has the DNA TGTGCCTGCAGTTTGGGGACTCATACCTGGGAGACCCAGTACTTC. Variable domain in full (rest from reference TRBV28 and TRBJ2-5): DVKVTQSSRYLVKRTGEKVFLECVQDMDHENMFWYRQDPGLGLRLIYFSYDVKMKEKGDIPEGYSVSREKKERFSLILESASTNQTSMYLCACSLGTHTWETQYFGPGTRLLVL.

This clonotype was seen repeatedly, ten times or more. This sequence joins TRBV5-1 and TRBJ2-7, with D tentatively TRBD2 (6 bases). Trimming removed 3 bases from V and 2 bases from J, with 15 bases in between. The CDR3 loop spans 15 amino acids. Per germline, CDR1 SGHRS and CDR2 YFSETQ. CDR3 sequence: CASSSGLRAAYEQYF. Here the CDR3 DNA reads TGCGCCAGCAGCTCGGGACTTCGGGCAGCCTACGAGCAGTACTTC.

The V and J genes are TRBV4-1 and TRBJ2-7; D gene unclear. V lost 1 base, J lost 0 bases, and 10 bases lay in between. CDR1 is MGHRA and CDR2 is YSYEKL in the germline V gene. The CDR3 spans 15 residues. CDR3 sequence reads: CASSQGSESSYEQYF. The CDR3 nucleotides read TGCGCCAGCAGCCAAGGGAGCGAAAGCTCCTACGAGCAGTACTTC.